This TCR beta chain was found in a study of T-cell memory formation after mild COVID-19. Across the whole study: The study found TCR clusters largely donor specific.

This clonotype was observed a few times. Its antigen is undetermined. After removal of 5 bases from V and 9 bases from J, the junction contained 10 bases not matched to a gene. Looked up from germline, CDR1 is SGHTA and CDR2 is FQGNSA. CDR3 length: 13 residues. TCRdb reprocessed the 5' RACE reads via MiXCR and lists one record per CDR3 protein. This table holds about 470,000 distinct CDR3 sequences, 18% found once. Whole-study findings and limits: CM and EM subsets held most contracting CD4+ clones; EMRA held CD8+ ones. Pre-infection memory carried some responding clones, suggesting that cross-reactive memory joined.

The chain links TRBV7-2 to TRBJ2-7; 7 bases agree with TRBD2. The source is an adult woman who had mild COVID-19 (a few samples of this study predate the infection). Cell type and time point are not known. Specimen: PBMCs or a T cell subset sorted from them (not recorded which). The CDR3 DNA reads as TGTGCCAGCAGCCTGGCTCCGGGGGAGGGGCAGTACTTC. This codes for CASSLAPGEGQYF.